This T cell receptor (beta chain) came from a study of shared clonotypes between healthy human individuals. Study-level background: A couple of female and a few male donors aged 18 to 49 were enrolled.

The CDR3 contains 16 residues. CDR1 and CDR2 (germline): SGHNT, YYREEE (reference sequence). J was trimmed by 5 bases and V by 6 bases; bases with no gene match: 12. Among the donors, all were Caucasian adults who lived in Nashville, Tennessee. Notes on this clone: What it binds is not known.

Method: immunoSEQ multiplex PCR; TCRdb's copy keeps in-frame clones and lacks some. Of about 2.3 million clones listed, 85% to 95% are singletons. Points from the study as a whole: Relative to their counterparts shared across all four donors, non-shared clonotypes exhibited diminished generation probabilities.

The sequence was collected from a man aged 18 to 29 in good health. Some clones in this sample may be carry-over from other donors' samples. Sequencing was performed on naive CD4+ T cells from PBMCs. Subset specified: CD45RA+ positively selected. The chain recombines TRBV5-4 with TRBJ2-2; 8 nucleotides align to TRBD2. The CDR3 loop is CASTLDGRGRTGELFF. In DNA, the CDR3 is TGTGCCAGCACCCTGGACGGGAGGGGACGGACCGGGGAGCTGTTTTTT.